The 5 T cell receptor beta chains below come from one sample, sequenced in a study of T cells and Merkel cell carcinoma outcomes. Here immunoSEQ multiplex PCR was the method, and the copy in TCRdb shows in-frame clones only, minus some. There are 1,400 or so clones in the sample; approximately 90% occur only once, and about a tenth lies in the top ten. The sample comprised tumor tissue from Merkel cell carcinoma. All receptors come from a human donor with Merkel cell carcinoma.

This chain connects TRBV5-1 to TRBJ2-3, with TRBD1 identical over 8 bases. The V gene's germline CDR1 is SGHRS and CDR2 YFSETQ. This CDR3 is built from 16 residues. V shed 2 bases, J shed 4 bases, and the junction held 9 bases outside the gene matches. The CDR3 DNA reads as TGCGCCAGCAGCTTAAAGACAGGGGTTAGCGCAGATACGCAGTATTTT. Protein sequence: CASSLKTGVSADTQYF.

This chain joins TRBV4-1 and TRBJ2-7, with no clear D. The CDR3 has 18 amino acids. Looked up from germline, CDR1 is MGHRA and CDR2 is YSYEKL. V lost 0 bases to trimming and J lost 0 bases, with 18 bases between them. The CDR3 loop reads CASSQDSPQSYSSYEQYF. CDR3 nucleotides: TGCGCCAGCAGCCAAGATTCTCCACAGTCATATAGCTCCTACGAGCAGTACTTC.

This clone turned up a few times. The CDR3 nucleotides read TGTGCCAGCAGCCCGAACAATGAGCAGTTCTTC. Protein sequence: CASSPNNEQFF. The V call is TRBV16, the J call TRBJ2-1; D uncertain. CDR1 and CDR2 from the germline V gene are KGHSY and FQNENV. Trimming cost V 4 bases and J 5 bases, with 3 bases left between them. The CDR3 is 11 amino acids.

This chain connects TRBV11-2 to TRBJ1-2; 7 nucleotides align to TRBD1. The CDR3 spans 15 residues. Losses at the gene ends were 5 bases for V and 5 bases for J; bases not matched to a gene: 11. Per the germline V gene, CDR1 is SGHAT and CDR2 is FQNNGV. DNA for the CDR3: TGTGCCAGCAGCCATCTGGGACAGCAACGTTATGGCTACACCTTC. Amino acid sequence: CASSHLGQQRYGYTF. The whole variable domain, filled in from reference TRBV11-2 and TRBJ1-2, reads EAGVAQSPRYKIIEKRQSVAFWCNPISGHATLYWYQQILGQGPKLLIQFQNNGVVDDSQLPKDRFSAERLKGVDSTLKIQPAKLEDSAVYLCASSHLGQQRYGYTFGSGTRLTVV.

V gene TRBV18 combines with J gene TRBJ2-5; TRBD1 agrees at 8 bases. This CDR3 region has 16 residues. From germline, CDR1 is KGHSH and CDR2 LQKENI. Trimming removed 3 bases from V and 5 bases from J; junction bases left unmatched: 11. In DNA form, the CDR3 reads TGTGCCAGCTCACCGACCTTGGACAGGGCGAGGGAGACCCAGTACTTC. As protein: CASSPTLDRARETQYF.